The source of this T cell receptor (beta chain) is a study of T cell responses to AZD1222 COVID-19 vaccine. V was pared by 4 bases and J by 8 bases, with 14 bases between. Per the germline V gene, CDR1 is SNHLY and CDR2 is FYNNEI. The CDR3 is 14 residues long. Profiling relied on immunoSEQ multiplex PCR, and the TCRdb table lists in-frame clones only, not all of them. The sample includes 100,000 to 150,000 clones, about 89% of them seen just once. The specimen was peripheral blood, collected on day 0 of AZD1222 vaccination. The chain links TRBV2 to TRBJ2-2; TRBD2 is a possible D gene (6 bases). The receptor was derived from an adult in good health. The CDR3 spells CASSGLAREGELFF. CDR3 DNA: TGTGCCAGCAGTGGCCTAGCGCGAGAGGGGGAGCTGTTTTTT.